This paragraph reports one T cell receptor beta chain. Its target is not known. This entry belongs to a study of CXCR3-negative and CXCR3-positive naive CD8 T cells. UMI labels and 5' RACE were used to prepare the TRB cDNA libraries. TCRdb reprocessed the 5' RACE reads; each CDR3 protein has one entry and no DNA is given. The sample table includes 150,000 or so distinct CDR3 sequences. General study points: A higher hydrophobicity marked the TRB CDR3s of CXCR3-positive naive cells versus CXCR3-negative naive cells. Diversity proved comparably high across both naive subsets and much lower in memory CD8+ cells. Similar TRBV-TRBJ gene usage was seen in naive CXCR3-negative and CXCR3-positive cells, but not in memory cells.

The germline V gene has CDR1 SGHTA and CDR2 FQGNSA. The CDR3 consists of 13 residues. The V call is TRBV7-2, the J call TRBJ1-1; the D call from TCRdb, TRBD1, cannot be confirmed without DNA. The clonotype comes from a human donor in good health. Some clones in this sample may be carry-over from other donors' samples. Sequenced: naive CXCR3- CD8+ T cells from blood. Subset denoted: CD45RO-CCR7+CD27+CD95- naive CD8+ T cells lacking CXCR3 (TNR3-). CDR3 sequence: CASSWDGNTEAFF.